These 10 T cell receptor beta chains were sequenced from one sample in a study of blood T cell repertoires in COVID-19. Generated by immunoSEQ multiplex PCR, the TCRdb table keeps only in-frame clones and is missing some. The table includes about 80,000 clones, 60% to 85% detected once. Specimen: peripheral blood. The receptor set was obtained from a human donor in a cohort sampled during active COVID-19.

The chain links TRBV29-1 to TRBJ2-1; 8 bases match TRBD2. Germline loops: CDR1 SQVTM, CDR2 ANQGSEA. The length of the CDR3 is 14 residues. V trimming: 4 bases; J trimming: 4 bases; junction bases outside the gene matches: 6. The CDR3 loop reads CSVVVSGGYNEQFF. The CDR3 nucleotides are TGCAGCGTTGTTGTGAGCGGGGGATACAATGAGCAGTTCTTC.

The rearrangement uses TRBV7-2 and TRBJ2-1, with 7 bases aligning to TRBD2. V gave up 5 bases and J gave up 3 bases; unmatched junction bases: 4. Germline assignment: CDR1 SGHTA and CDR2 FQGNSA. CDR3 size: 14 residues. CDR3 amino acids: CASSQRDYYNEQFF. CDR3 DNA sequence: TGTGCCAGCAGCCAGCGGGACTACTACAATGAGCAGTTCTTC.

This clone has only one observation. The rearrangement joins TRBV18 to TRBJ2-7; D perhaps matches TRBD1 (5 bases). The CDR3 spans 13 residues. CDR1 is KGHSH, CDR2 LQKENI, per germline. With 5 bases removed from V and 4 bases from J, the gap between germline ends came to 12 bases. CDR3 residues: CASSIVQGYEQYV. CDR3 bases: TGTGCCAGCTCAATAGTGCAGGGTTACGAGCAGTACGTC.

V is TRBV3-1 (or the pseudogene TRBV3-2) and J is TRBJ2-7; 9 bases agree with TRBD2. The CDR3 loop spans 16 amino acids. V was clipped by 0 bases and J by 5 bases; unmatched bases: 8. Germline CDR1 and CDR2: LGHDT and YNNKEL (reference sequence). The CDR3 DNA sequence: TGTGCCAGCAGCCAAGACTGGCTAGCGGGAATCCACGAGCAGTACGTC. It translates to CASSQDWLAGIHEQYV.

The chain employs TRBV12-5 and TRBJ2-5; D may be TRBD1 (7 bases). The CDR3 runs to 15 residues. Trimming cost V 2 bases and J 4 bases, with 14 bases left between them. CDR1 is LGHNT, CDR2 FRNRAP, per germline. The CDR3 protein is CASGLRRGHGETQYF. In DNA, the CDR3 is TGTGCTAGTGGTTTGAGGAGGGGGCATGGAGAGACCCAGTACTTC.

The chain links TRBV3-1 (or the pseudogene TRBV3-2) to TRBJ2-2; 7 nucleotides match TRBD2. V shed 0 bases, J shed 3 bases, and the junction held 4 bases outside the gene matches. The germline gives CDR1 LGHDT, CDR2 YNNKEL (reference sequence). This CDR3 has 16 amino acids. The CDR3 nucleotides are TGTGCCAGCAGCCAAGATCGGGGGGTGGACACCGGGGAGCTGTTTTTT. Its translation: CASSQDRGVDTGELFF.

The rearrangement links TRBV2 to TRBJ1-1, with TRBD1 matching over 10 bases. The CDR3 totals 16 residues. V dropped 1 base and J dropped 2; count of bases not matched to a gene: 4. Germline V gene sequence: CDR1 SNHLY, CDR2 FYNNEI. CDR3 nucleotides: TGTGCCAGCAGTGAAGGGGGACAGGGGATCAACACTGAAGCTTTCTTT. This gives the protein CASSEGGQGINTEAFF.

The V and J genes are TRBV10-3 and TRBJ1-2, with 7 positions matching TRBD1. This CDR3 region has 14 residues. With V trimmed by 9 bases and J by 5 bases, 12 bases remained unmatched. Germline V gene data show CDR1 as ENHRY and CDR2 as SYGVKD. The CDR3 is CAIAAVGGGYGYTF. The DNA for the CDR3 is TGTGCCATTGCCGCAGTAGGGGGCGGGTATGGCTACACCTTC.

The chain combines TRBV19 with TRBJ1-1; TRBD1 might be the D (6 bases). Germline assignment: CDR1 LNHDA and CDR2 SQIVND (reference sequence). The CDR3 loop spans 16 amino acids. Trimming removed 2 bases at V and 0 bases at J, with 13 bases between. The CDR3 nucleotides are TGTGCCAGTAGTATACATACCGGACAGATGAACACTGAAGCTTTCTTT. It translates to CASSIHTGQMNTEAFF. Using reference TRBV19 and TRBJ1-1 for the parts outside the CDR3, the full variable domain is DGGITQSPKYLFRKEGQNVTLSCEQNLNHDAMYWYRQDPGQGLRLIYYSQIVNDFQKGDIAEGYSVSREKKESFPLTVTSAQKNPTAFYLCASSIHTGQMNTEAFFGQGTRLTVV.

The V and J genes are TRBV27 and TRBJ2-1; the match to TRBD2 covers 9 bases. Germline assignment: CDR1 MNHEY and CDR2 SMNVEV (reference sequence). The CDR3 totals 14 residues. Trimming at V came to 7 bases and at J to 9 bases, leaving 10 bases not matched to a gene. The chain's CDR3 is CASTLGGGAGEQFF. In DNA form, the CDR3 reads TGTGCCAGCACCTTAGGCGGGGGGGCCGGTGAGCAGTTCTTC.